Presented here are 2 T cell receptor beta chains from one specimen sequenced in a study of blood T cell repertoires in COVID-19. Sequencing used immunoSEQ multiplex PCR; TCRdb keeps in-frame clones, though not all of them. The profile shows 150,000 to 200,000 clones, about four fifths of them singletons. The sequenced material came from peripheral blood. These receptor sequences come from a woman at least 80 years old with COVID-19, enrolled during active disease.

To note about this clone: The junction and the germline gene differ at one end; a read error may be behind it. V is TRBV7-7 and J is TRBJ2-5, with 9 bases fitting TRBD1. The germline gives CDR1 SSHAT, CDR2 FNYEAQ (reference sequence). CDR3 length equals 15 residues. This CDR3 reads CASSPPTGGAETQYF. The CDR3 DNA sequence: TGTGCTAGCAGTCCTCCGACAGGGGGGGCGGAGACCCAGTACTTC.

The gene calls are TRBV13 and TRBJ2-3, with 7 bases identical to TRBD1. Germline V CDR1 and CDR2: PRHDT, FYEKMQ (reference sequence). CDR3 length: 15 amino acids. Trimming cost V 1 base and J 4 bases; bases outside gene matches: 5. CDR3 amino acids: CASSLAGGEADTQYF. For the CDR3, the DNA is TGTGCCAGCAGCTTAGCAGGGGGAGAGGCAGATACGCAGTATTTT.